These 4 T cell receptor beta chains share one sample of origin, sequenced in a study of tumor and adjacent non-tumor tissue in lung cancer. Three rounds of nested PCR, following a modified ARM-PCR protocol, produced the TCRbeta library. TCRdb redid the calling of the multiplex PCR reads with MiXCR, one entry per CDR3 protein. The repertoire holds 110,000 or so distinct CDR3 sequences, with more than 60% as singletons. RNA was extracted from bulk tissue without any cell sorting. Specimen: lung tumor tissue. These receptors all stem from a woman aged 55 to 70 with non-small cell lung cancer.

Notes on this clonotype: Its ends do not fully match the called genes, so a read error is possible. The V gene is TRBV6-2 or TRBV6-3, the J gene TRBJ2-2; D ambiguous. The CDR3 consists of 12 residues. Germline CDR1 reads MNHEY; CDR2 reads SVGEGT. CDR3: CASRINNGELFF. In nucleotides, the CDR3 is TGTGCCAGTAGGATAAACAACGGGGAGCTGTTTTTT.

This clonotype was seen repeatedly, ten times or more. The chain links TRBV6-2 or TRBV6-3 to TRBJ1-2; 8 nucleotides agree with TRBD1. The V gene's germline CDR1 is MNHEY and CDR2 SVGEGT. This CDR3 has 15 amino acids. The ends lost 6 bases at V and 3 bases at J; junction bases unmatched: 9. The CDR3 here is CASSRQGYMDYGYTF. CDR3 coding DNA: TGTGCCAGCAGCCGACAGGGGTATATGGACTATGGCTACACCTTC.

As for this clonotype: The final CDR3 position lacks the conserved phenylalanine or tryptophan, pointing to a likely read error. This chain joins TRBV4-3 and TRBJ2-3, with D possibly called TRBD1 or TRBD2 (5 bases each). This CDR3 comprises 15 residues. Germline V gene data show CDR1 as LGHNA and CDR2 as YSLEER. V lost 1 base and J lost 5, with 13 bases in between. The CDR3: CASSQGSMRGDTQYL. CDR3 sequence (DNA): TGCGCCAGCAGCCAAGGGAGTATGAGGGGAGATACGCAGTATCTT.

The chain couples TRBV20-1 to TRBJ1-2; D is undetermined. The CDR3 runs to 12 residues. Germline V lookup: CDR1 DFQATT, CDR2 SNEGSKA (reference sequence). The CDR3 is CIDMGGLYGYTF. The CDR3 nucleotides read TGCATTGACATGGGCGGGCTCTATGGCTACACCTTC.